Shown below are 13 T cell receptor beta chains from a single sample sequenced in a study of regulatory T cells in long-lasting Graves disease (dated by TCRdb to 2020 to 2022). The sample's time point label, in plain terms: newly diagnosed GD, antithyroid drugs for less than 3 months. RNA was extracted from PBMCs in TRIzol for both TCR sequencing and RNA sequencing. Libraries were prepared through multiplex PCR. Sequenced on an Illumina HiSeq 4000. iRepertoire HTBI primers and Arm-PCR amplification of CDR3 regions were used to construct TCR beta libraries. In-frame beta chains were kept once TCRdb had trimmed the public reads at Q25 with fastp and called clones with MiXCR. Rows are combined by CDR3 protein, so each entry shows the most common genes and DNA. Counted in this sample were around 330,000 distinct CDR3 sequences; 18% of them appeared once. More than 30% of the sample is in the top ten clones.

This material consisted of peripheral blood mononuclear cells (PBMCs), taken at new diagnosis, from a patient treated with antithyroid drugs. These receptors originate from a female donor with Graves disease.

This clonotype occurred a few times. This chain links TRBV11-3 with TRBJ2-1; D is unclear. This CDR3 spans 12 amino acids. Germline V gene data show CDR1 as SGHNT and CDR2 as YENEEA. Trimming took 5 bases from V and 3 from J, leaving 5 bases between them. CDR3 sequence (DNA): TGTGCCAGCAGCGAGGACTACAATGAGCAGTTCTTC. This sequence encodes CASSEDYNEQFF.

Worth noting for this clonotype: This may be a read error: a much more frequent sequence differs by one nucleotide. The chain couples TRBV28 to TRBJ2-7, with D possibly being TRBD2 (5 bases). CDR1 is MDHEN and CDR2 is SYDVKM in the germline V gene. V lost 9 bases to trimming and J lost 2 bases, with 14 bases between them. This CDR3 has 13 residues. CDR3 protein: CASTAGSPYEQYF. The CDR3 DNA reads as TGTGCCAGTACCGCTGGGAGCCCCTACGAGCAGTACTTC.

This clonotype appeared many times. The V call is TRBV5-1, the J call TRBJ2-2; D unclear. V lost 9 bases and J 8 bases, leaving 11 bases between the germline ends. This CDR3 comprises 11 residues. Looked up from germline, CDR1 is SGHRS and CDR2 is YFSETQ. In DNA, the CDR3 is TGCGCCACAGCAAGGGATGGGGAGCTGTTTTTT. It codes for CATARDGELFF.

CDR3 nucleotide sequence: TGTGCCAGCAGTTTGTGGACAGGGACTAGCGGGAGTTACGAGCAGTACTTC. Translated: CASSLWTGTSGSYEQYF. This chain connects TRBV28 to TRBJ2-7; 14 bases fit TRBD2. Per germline, CDR1 MDHEN and CDR2 SYDVKM. CDR3 length: 17 amino acids. The V gene end was trimmed by 3 bases and the J gene end by 4 bases; junction bases not matched to a gene: 8.

This clonotype was seen only a few times. The chain links TRBV10-3 to TRBJ2-7; the D is unclear. The ends were cut back, 4 bases at V and 7 bases at J, with 17 bases in the middle. Germline values: CDR1 ENHRY, CDR2 SYGVKD. The length of the CDR3 is 14 residues. The CDR3 DNA reads TGTGCCATCAGTGGACCCCCTTTTGGGGATGAGCAGTACTTC. Amino acid sequence: CAISGPPFGDEQYF.

This clonotype was found many times. The V call is TRBV19, the J call TRBJ2-1, with 7 bases lining up with TRBD1. V was pared by 4 bases and J by 0 bases, with 6 bases of the junction left unmatched. The CDR3 spans 16 residues. Germline V lookup: CDR1 LNHDA, CDR2 SQIVND (reference sequence). The CDR3 DNA sequence: TGTGCCAGTAGTACCCCGACAGGGTCCTCCTACAATGAGCAGTTCTTC. Translation: CASSTPTGSSYNEQFF.

This clonotype was counted once. J is TRBJ2-6 and V is TRBV2; TRBD1 aligns across 7 bases. Trimming took 4 bases from V and 1 from J; bases not matched to a gene: 7. The CDR3 loop spans 17 amino acids. Germline-derived CDR1 and CDR2 are SNHLY and FYNNEI. The CDR3 sequence is CASSGLTGSSGANVLTF. For the CDR3, the DNA is TGTGCCAGCAGTGGCTTGACAGGGTCGTCTGGGGCCAACGTCCTGACTTTC.

The sample holds a few counts of this clonotype. V and J are TRBV30 and TRBJ2-7, with 8 positions matching TRBD2. Germline V gives CDR1 GTSNPN, CDR2 SVGIG (reference sequence). The CDR3 loop spans 16 amino acids. After removal of 0 bases from V and 3 bases from J, the junction contained 10 bases not matched to a gene. Written as DNA, the CDR3 is TGTGCCTGGAGTGTATGGGGGCTAGCGGGTGACTACGAGCAGTACTTC. Translating gives CAWSVWGLAGDYEQYF.

The chain couples TRBV25-1 to TRBJ2-1; no reliable D call. V shed 5 bases and J shed 9 bases, with 14 bases lying between them. The CDR3 totals 13 residues. Looked up from germline, CDR1 is MGHDK and CDR2 is SYGVNS. The CDR3 DNA sequence: TGTGCCAGCAGTTTCAGCAAGAGAAGTGAGCAGTTCTTC. Translation: CASSFSKRSEQFF.

This clonotype appeared many times. The chain recombines TRBV3-1 with TRBJ2-2, with a tentative D call TRBD1 (5 bases). V dropped 4 bases and J dropped 8 bases, with 14 bases sitting between them. Germline V gene sequence: CDR1 LGHDT, CDR2 YNNKEL (reference sequence). The CDR3 consists of 14 residues. The CDR3 reads CASSPGPGRGELFF. CDR3 nucleotide sequence: TGTGCCAGCAGCCCCGGACCAGGGCGTGGGGAGCTGTTTTTT. Supplemented by reference TRBV3-1 and TRBJ2-2, the full variable domain reads DTAVSQTPKYLVTQMGNDKSIKCEQNLGHDTMYWYKQDSKKFLKIMFSYNNKELIINETVPNRFSPKSPDKAHLNLHINSLELGDSAVYFCASSPGPGRGELFFGEGSRLTVL.

This clonotype came up a few times. The rearrangement joins TRBV19 to TRBJ2-7, with D perhaps TRBD1 or TRBD2 (6 bases each). The CDR3 extends over 15 amino acids. CDR1 and CDR2 from the germline V gene are LNHDA and SQIVND (reference sequence). V lost 6 bases and J 7 bases, leaving 22 bases between the germline ends. CDR3 coding DNA: TGTGCCAGTAGCGGGGGCAGCCTCCTTTACGGGGAGCAGTACTTC. This encodes CASSGGSLLYGEQYF.

This clonotype has a handful of counts. The chain links TRBV6-2 or TRBV6-3 to TRBJ2-1; TRBD2 agrees at 13 bases. CDR3 length: 13 residues. Germline trimming cut 6 bases from V and 8 bases from J; bases unmatched to any gene: 1. Germline V gives CDR1 MNHEY, CDR2 SVGEGT. The CDR3 coding sequence is TGTGCCAGCAGACTAGCGGGAGGGGATGAGCAGTTCTTC. Protein sequence: CASRLAGGDEQFF.

At least ten counts were recorded for this clonotype. The CDR3 reads CASSYSRGPSSTDTQYF. The CDR3 DNA sequence: TGTGCCAGCAGTTACTCGAGGGGACCTTCTAGCACAGATACGCAGTATTTT. The chain employs TRBV6-5 and TRBJ2-3, with D perhaps given as TRBD1 or TRBD2 (5 bases each). Germline lookup yields CDR1 MNHEY and CDR2 SVGAGI. This CDR3 is built from 17 residues. Deletions cut 0 bases from V and 0 bases from J, with 13 bases between.